The subject of this entry is one TCR beta chain. No antigen is known for it. The template used for profiling TCR beta VDJ and CDR3 was genomic DNA. TCRdb passed the reads through MiXCR, listing each CDR3 protein once. The sample has about 210,000 distinct CDR3 sequences, about 37% seen once; the top ten hold around 1.1%. The V end lost 1 base, the J end lost 3 bases, and 18 bases lay between the germline ends. Germline V CDR1 and CDR2: KGHDR, SFDVKD. The CDR3 runs 17 residues. The sample is drawn from a study of CD8+CD57+ T cells in acquired aplastic anemia. Study in general: The mean DNA yield obtained from sorted CD4+ and CD8+ cells came to about 3.2 ug. Healthy donor CD4+ cell samples had a mean of roughly 10 million reads.

General observations from the study: Both patients and controls carried the same twenty-nine CD8+ CDR3 sequences. Patient and control CD8+ Simpson's diversity was not significantly different.

The chain carries TRBV24-1 and TRBJ2-7, with a possible D match to TRBD1 (7 bases). This TCR derives from a human donor in good health, serving as a control. Specimen: sorted CD4+, CD8+, or CD8+CD57+ T cells (not recorded which) from PBMCs. The CDR3 is CATSDFLDREANYEQYF. The CDR3 bases are TGTGCCACCAGTGATTTCTTAGACAGGGAGGCGAACTACGAGCAGTACTTC.